This TCR beta chain was observed in a study of technical replicates of blood from a few donors. Trimming left V 6 bases short and J 7 bases short, with 9 bases between. This CDR3 comprises 12 residues. Looked up from germline, CDR1 is LNHDA and CDR2 is SQIVND (reference sequence). TCRdb keeps only in-frame clones here, not all; method: immunoSEQ multiplex PCR. The sample consists of around 80,000 clones, roughly 90% of them appearing once. Specimen: T cells isolated from PBMCs. This TCR came from a human donor in good health. The V and J genes are TRBV19 and TRBJ1-4; tentative D call: TRBD1 (6 bases). CDR3 region: CASRQGFEKLFF. DNA of the CDR3: TGTGCCAGTAGACAGGGTTTTGAAAAACTGTTTTTT. Full variable domain (missing parts from reference TRBV19 and TRBJ1-4): DGGITQSPKYLFRKEGQNVTLSCEQNLNHDAMYWYRQDPGQGLRLIYYSQIVNDFQKGDIAEGYSVSREKKESFPLTVTSAQKNPTAFYLCASRQGFEKLFFGSGTQLSVL.